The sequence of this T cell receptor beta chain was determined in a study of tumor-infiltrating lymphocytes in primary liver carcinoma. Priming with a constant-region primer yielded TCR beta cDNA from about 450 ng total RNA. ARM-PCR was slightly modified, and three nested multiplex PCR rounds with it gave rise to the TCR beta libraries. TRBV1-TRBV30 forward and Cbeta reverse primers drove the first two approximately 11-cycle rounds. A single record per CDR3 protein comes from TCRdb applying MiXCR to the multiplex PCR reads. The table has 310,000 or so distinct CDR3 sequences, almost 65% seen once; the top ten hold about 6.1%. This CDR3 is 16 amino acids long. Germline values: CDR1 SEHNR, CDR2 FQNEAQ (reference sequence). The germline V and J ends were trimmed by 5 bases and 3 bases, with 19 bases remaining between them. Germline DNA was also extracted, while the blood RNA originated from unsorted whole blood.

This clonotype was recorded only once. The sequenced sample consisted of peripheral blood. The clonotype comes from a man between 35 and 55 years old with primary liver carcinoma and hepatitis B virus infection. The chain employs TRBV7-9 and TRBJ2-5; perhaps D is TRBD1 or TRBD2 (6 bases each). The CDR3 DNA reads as TGTGCCAGCAGCGGCTGGGGGGCGGACACTGAAGAGACCCAGTACTTC. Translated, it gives CASSGWGADTEETQYF. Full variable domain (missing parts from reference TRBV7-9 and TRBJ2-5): DTGVSQNPRHKITKRGQNVTFRCDPISEHNRLYWYRQTLGQGPEFLTYFQNEAQLEKSRLLSDRFSAERPKGSFSTLEIQRTEQGDSAMYLCASSGWGADTEETQYFGPGTRLLVL.